The 19 T cell receptor beta chains below all came from one sample that was sequenced in a study of T cell responses to AZD1222 COVID-19 vaccine. The repertoire was sequenced with immunoSEQ multiplex PCR; TCRdb's copy has only in-frame clones and lacks some. The sample shows 150,000 to 200,000 clones, 91% of them seen only once. The source was peripheral blood, collected 28 days after the second AZD1222 dose. The receptors originated from an adult who received the AZD1222 COVID-19 vaccine.

V is TRBV3-1 (or the pseudogene TRBV3-2) and J is TRBJ1-2; no reliable D call. V lost 1 base and J 7 bases, leaving 13 bases between the germline ends. The CDR3 is 14 amino acids. Germline assignment: CDR1 LGHDT and CDR2 YNNKEL (reference sequence). For the CDR3, the DNA is TGTGCCAGCAGCCAAGGATCGGGTTCCGCTGGCTACACCTTC. Amino acids: CASSQGSGSAGYTF.

The genes are TRBV13 and TRBJ2-4; 11 bases are a match to TRBD1. The germline CDR1 and CDR2 sequences are PRHDT and FYEKMQ (reference sequence). V gave up 1 base and J gave up 6 bases; unmatched junction bases: 2. The CDR3 sequence is 15 residues long. Here the CDR3 DNA reads TGTGCCAGCAGCTTAGCAGGGACAGGGGGAAACATTCAGTACTTC. This sequence encodes CASSLAGTGGNIQYF.

J is TRBJ1-1 and V is TRBV28; a possible D gene is TRBD1 (5 bases). The CDR3 consists of 12 residues. V was cut by 3 bases and J by 3 bases, with 5 bases left in between. Germline values: CDR1 MDHEN, CDR2 SYDVKM. The CDR3 nucleotides are TGTGCCAGCAGTTTGGGACACACTGAAGCTTTCTTT. Translation gives CASSLGHTEAFF.

The genes are TRBV15 and TRBJ2-5, with 7 bases fitting TRBD2. From germline, CDR1 is LNHNV and CDR2 YYDKDF (reference sequence). CDR3 length: 15 amino acids. V shed 0 bases, J shed 5 bases, and the junction held 6 bases outside the gene matches. The CDR3 nucleotides are TGTGCCACCAGCAGAGATCTCGGCGGGGGTGAGACCCAGTACTTC. Amino acids: CATSRDLGGGETQYF.

The genes are TRBV5-6 and TRBJ1-1; D is unclear. Germline assignment: CDR1 SGHDT and CDR2 YYEEEE. The V gene lost 0 bases and the J gene lost 1 base, with 7 bases spanning the gap. The CDR3 spans 14 residues. This CDR3 is CASSLVTENTEAFF. CDR3 nucleotides: TGTGCCAGCAGCTTGGTTACGGAGAACACTGAAGCTTTCTTT.

This clone was observed a single time. The chain carries TRBV28 and TRBJ2-1; 10 nucleotides agree with TRBD2. Germline V gives CDR1 MDHEN, CDR2 SYDVKM. The CDR3 runs to 20 residues. Germline trimming cut 3 bases from V and 0 bases from J; bases unmatched to any gene: 14. The CDR3 here is CASSLHLGGLAKSSYNEQFF. CDR3 coding DNA: TGTGCCAGCAGTTTGCATCTTGGGGGACTAGCGAAGAGCTCCTACAATGAGCAGTTCTTC.

The chain's CDR3 is CASSYWVAGGLSTDTQYF. As DNA, the CDR3 is TGTGCCAGCAGTTACTGGGTAGCGGGGGGGTTAAGCACAGATACGCAGTATTTT. The gene calls are TRBV6-2 or TRBV6-3 and TRBJ2-3, with 11 bases fitting TRBD2. CDR3 length: 18 residues. Germline assignment: CDR1 MNHEY and CDR2 SVGEGT. Losses at the gene ends were 1 base for V and 0 bases for J; bases not matched to a gene: 6.

This chain joins TRBV24-1 and TRBJ2-4; the match to TRBD1 covers 8 bases. The CDR3 spans 15 residues. V gave up 5 bases and J gave up 13 bases; unmatched junction bases: 15. Germline V gene sequence: CDR1 KGHDR, CDR2 SFDVKD. The CDR3 coding sequence is TGTGCCACCAGTGGTACGGGACAGGCGGCAGGAGGCCAGTACTTC. Its protein product is CATSGTGQAAGGQYF.

This clone appeared once. The rearrangement joins TRBV6-5 to TRBJ1-2, with 8 bases matching TRBD1. Germline lookup yields CDR1 MNHEY and CDR2 SVGAGI. V lost 6 bases to trimming and J lost 7 bases; unmatched junction nucleotides: 7. This CDR3 region has 13 residues. The CDR3 sequence: CASRRQGARGYTF. In DNA, the CDR3 is TGTGCCAGCAGACGCCAGGGGGCGCGTGGCTACACCTTC.

The chain joins TRBV5-4 to TRBJ2-5, with no clear D. The V and J ends lost 2 bases and 7 bases respectively, with 6 bases between them. Germline V gene lookup returns CDR1 SGHNT and CDR2 YYREEE (reference sequence). The CDR3 is 11 residues long. CDR3 nucleotide sequence: TGTGCCAGCAGCTTAAAGGGGACCCAGTACTTC. This sequence encodes CASSLKGTQYF.

This sequence joins TRBV21-1 and TRBJ1-1. TRBV21-1 constitutes a pseudogene. This CDR3 comprises 11 residues. The CDR3 region is CASSRDTEAFF. DNA of the CDR3: TGTGCCAGCAGCCGGGACACTGAAGCTTTCTTT.

CDR3 DNA sequence: TGTGCCAGCAGCCTTGGGGCGGGGGTGAGGACAGATACGCAGTATTTT. The encoded protein is CASSLGAGVRTDTQYF. V gene TRBV7-2 combines with J gene TRBJ2-3; 7 positions agree with TRBD2. CDR1 is SGHTA and CDR2 is FQGNSA in the germline V gene. This CDR3 comprises 16 residues. V dropped 5 bases and J dropped 3; count of bases not matched to a gene: 11. Combining the CDR3 with reference TRBV7-2 and TRBJ2-3 gives the whole variable domain GAGVSQSPSNKVTEKGKDVELRCDPISGHTALYWYRQSLGQGLEFLIYFQGNSAPDKSGLPSDRFSAERTGGSVSTLTIQRTQQEDSAVYLCASSLGAGVRTDTQYFGPGTRLTVL.

This sequence joins TRBV28 and TRBJ1-2; D is unresolved. Per germline, CDR1 MDHEN and CDR2 SYDVKM. CDR3 length: 14 residues. V was trimmed by 3 bases and J by 1 base, leaving 9 bases between them. The CDR3 loop is CASSFPQVNYGYTF. DNA of the CDR3: TGTGCCAGCAGTTTCCCCCAGGTTAACTATGGCTACACCTTC.

This clone turned up a few times. The J gene is TRBJ2-4, the V gene TRBV6-2 or TRBV6-3; TRBD2 might be the D (5 bases). Germline V gene lookup returns CDR1 MNHEY and CDR2 SVGEGT. V was trimmed by 0 bases and J by 7 bases, leaving 13 bases between them. CDR3 length equals 15 residues. For the CDR3, the DNA is TGTGCCAGCAGTTACTCGATATTTAGAGGGAACATTCAGTACTTC. It codes for CASSYSIFRGNIQYF.

The chain links TRBV5-1 to TRBJ2-7; D call uncertain. With 0 bases removed from V and 2 bases from J, the gap between germline ends came to 9 bases. CDR3 length: 14 amino acids. Germline CDR1 and CDR2: SGHRS and YFSETQ. The CDR3 sequence: CASSLAGKTYEQYF. CDR3 DNA sequence: TGCGCCAGCAGCTTGGCTGGGAAAACCTACGAGCAGTACTTC.

V usage is TRBV5-1 and J usage is TRBJ1-3; 8 nucleotides align to TRBD1. The J segment lost 3 bases and the V segment lost 4 bases, leaving 3 bases of the junction unmatched. The CDR3 spans 14 residues. Germline CDR1 and CDR2: SGHRS and YFSETQ. In DNA form, the CDR3 reads TGCGCCAGCAGCAAAGACAGGGGTGGAAACACCATATATTTT. Translated, it gives CASSKDRGGNTIYF.

This clone was counted a few times. The V gene is TRBV5-4, the J gene TRBJ2-7; the D is unclear. The V gene lost 3 bases and the J gene lost 5 bases, with 12 bases spanning the gap. The CDR3 is 13 residues long. Germline CDR1 reads SGHNT; CDR2 reads YYREEE (reference sequence). The CDR3 DNA reads TGTGCCAGCAGCTCGAACTTAAAAAACGAGCAGTACTTC. Its translation: CASSSNLKNEQYF.

The count of this clone is one. The rearrangement links TRBV7-2 to TRBJ2-5; 9 positions match TRBD2. After removal of 2 bases from V and 2 bases from J, the junction contained 6 bases not matched to a gene. CDR1 is SGHTA and CDR2 is FQGNSA in the germline V gene. This CDR3 has 16 residues. CDR3 DNA sequence: TGTGCCAGCAGCTTATCCTCCCTAGCGGGACAAGAGACCCAGTACTTC. As protein: CASSLSSLAGQETQYF.

V gene TRBV20-1 combines with J gene TRBJ1-5; maybe TRBD1 (6 bases). V lost 3 bases and J 4 bases, leaving 10 bases between the germline ends. The CDR3 covers 13 residues. The germline CDR1 and CDR2 sequences are DFQATT and SNEGSKA (reference sequence). The CDR3 sequence is CSASQGLNQPQHF. As DNA, the CDR3 is TGCAGTGCTAGTCAGGGGCTTAATCAGCCCCAGCATTTT.